This TCR beta chain stems from a study of cytomegalovirus exposure and HLA in healthy donors. Regarding the study as a whole: Later genetic work tied a missense DCLRE1C variant to beta-chain V and J trimming.

Trimming cost V 2 bases and J 2 bases; bases outside gene matches: 13. This CDR3 spans 18 amino acids. Germline CDR1 reads SGHAT; CDR2 reads FQNNGV. This clone was seen a few times. No antigen is known for it. The PCR was carried out with 60 Vbeta primers and 13 Jbeta primers. The repertoire was sequenced with immunoSEQ multiplex PCR; TCRdb's copy has only in-frame clones and lacks some. Of under 150,000 clones listed, 82% are singletons. The source is a woman aged 18 to 35 in good health and CMV-seronegative. The sequenced sample was PBMCs. The J gene is TRBJ2-3, the V gene TRBV11-2; 7 bases agree with TRBD2. The CDR3 DNA follows: TGTGCCAGCAGCTTAAAGGGGTGGGCGGGGGTACACACAGATACGCAGTATTTT. As protein: CASSLKGWAGVHTDTQYF.